The 10 T cell receptor beta chains given below trace back to one sample, sequenced in a study of CD8+ T cells in alopecia areata. As the sequencing template, cDNA was produced by extracting RNA and reverse transcribing it. The assay was immunoSEQ multiplex PCR, and TCRdb's table has in-frame clones only and misses some. The sample includes some 150,000 clones, approximately 80% seen only once; the top ten take 25%. Specified treatment: oral pan-JAK inhibitor, 5-10 mg twice daily. This sample comprised CD8+ T cells sorted from blood, obtained at week 4, from a patient treated with tofacitinib. The receptor source for this set is a human donor with alopecia areata.

The gene calls are TRBV13 and TRBJ2-5, with D perhaps TRBD1 (7 bases). Trimming stripped 7 bases from V and 4 bases from J, with 13 bases between. Germline CDR1 and CDR2: PRHDT and FYEKMQ (reference sequence). The CDR3 spans 13 residues. The CDR3 loop is CASTQGGAETQYF. Written as DNA, the CDR3 is TGTGCCAGCACCCAGGGGGGAGCAGAGACCCAGTACTTC.

The chain employs TRBV6-5 and TRBJ1-1, with no clear D. Germline-derived CDR1 and CDR2 are MNHEY and SVGAGI. V was shortened by 2 bases and J by 4 bases, with 11 bases between the two germline ends. This CDR3 is 14 amino acids long. The CDR3 bases are TGTGCCAGCAGTTACCTGGAAAAGGGCACTGAAGCTTTCTTT. Residues: CASSYLEKGTEAFF.

The V and J genes are TRBV6-6 and TRBJ2-3; TRBD2 matches at 7 bases. The J segment lost 2 bases and the V segment lost 4 bases, leaving 9 bases of the junction unmatched. CDR1 is MNHNY, CDR2 SVGAGI, per germline (reference sequence). The CDR3 has 16 amino acids. Here the CDR3 reads CASSSGLVTFTDTQYF. CDR3 DNA sequence: TGTGCCAGCAGTTCCGGACTAGTAACATTCACAGATACGCAGTATTTT.

The rearrangement uses TRBV7-9 and TRBJ2-7, with TRBD1 matching over 7 bases. The trim removed 1 base at V and 2 bases at J, leaving 11 bases unmatched. The germline V gene encodes CDR1 SEHNR and CDR2 FQNEAQ (reference sequence). The CDR3 sequence is 17 residues long. The CDR3 is CASSLGQQGSSTYEQYF. The CDR3 bases are TGTGCCAGCAGCTTAGGGCAACAGGGGTCTAGTACCTACGAGCAGTACTTC.

The rearrangement links TRBV6-1 to TRBJ1-2; no definite D call. CDR1 and CDR2 (germline): MNHNS, SASEGT. This CDR3 comprises 13 residues. V gave up 2 bases and J gave up 5 bases, with 9 bases separating them. CDR3 sequence reads: CASSELSEYGYTF. In DNA form, the CDR3 reads TGTGCCAGCAGTGAACTCAGCGAATATGGCTACACCTTC.

The chain has TRBV7-8 and TRBJ2-7; D is undetermined. Trimming shortened V by 5 bases and J by 4 bases, and 9 bases separated the two germline ends. The CDR3 spans 12 residues. The germline V gene encodes CDR1 SGHVS and CDR2 FQNEAQ. CDR3 DNA: TGTGCCAGCAGCCTCAACAGTTACGAGCAGTACTTC. This translates into CASSLNSYEQYF.

The rearrangement joins TRBV5-1 to TRBJ2-7; 8 positions agree with TRBD2. The V and J ends lost 4 bases and 2 bases, in that order; junction bases with no gene match: 5. The CDR3 loop spans 14 amino acids. The V gene's germline CDR1 is SGHRS and CDR2 YFSETQ. The DNA of the CDR3 is TGCGCCAGCAGCCCACCGGGACTAGCCTACGAGCAGTACTTC. Amino acids: CASSPPGLAYEQYF. Based on the CDR3 plus reference TRBV5-1 and TRBJ2-7, the full variable domain is KAGVTQTPRYLIKTRGQQVTLSCSPISGHRSVSWYQQTPGQGLQFLFEYFSETQRNKGNFPGRFSGRQFSNSRSEMNVSTLELGDSALYLCASSPPGLAYEQYFGPGTRLTVT.

The chain couples TRBV10-2 to TRBJ2-2; TRBD1 agrees at 11 bases. CDR1 is WSHSY and CDR2 is SAAADI in the germline V gene. This CDR3 spans 13 amino acids. V dropped 6 bases and J dropped 9; count of bases not matched to a gene: 3. Here the CDR3 DNA reads TGCGCCAGCAGCGGACAGGGGGCCTGGGAGCTGTTTTTT. Its protein product is CASSGQGAWELFF.

The V call is TRBV7-9, the J call TRBJ1-1; possibly TRBD1 for D (5 bases). Germline V gives CDR1 SEHNR, CDR2 FQNEAQ (reference sequence). Trimming pared 5 bases from V and 4 bases from J, leaving 11 bases between. This CDR3 has 13 amino acids. The CDR3 protein is CASSPGAPTEAFF. The CDR3 DNA reads TGTGCCAGCAGCCCTGGGGCCCCCACTGAAGCTTTCTTT.

The chain joins TRBV10-3 to TRBJ1-1, with D perhaps matching TRBD1 (6 bases). The CDR3 runs to 16 residues. Per germline, CDR1 ENHRY and CDR2 SYGVKD. Trimming left V 3 bases short and J 1 base short, with 15 bases between. The DNA of the CDR3 is TGTGCCATCAGTGATGCCCCCGACAGGAGGAACACTGAAGCTTTCTTT. It is translated as CAISDAPDRRNTEAFF.